The clone carrying this T cell receptor beta chain was detected only a few times. Its target is not known. This specimen belongs to a study of type 1 regulatory T cells. Study results and caveats: Compared with non-type 1 regulatory T cells, type 1 regulatory T cells showed a more restricted TCR repertoire.

Each CDR3 protein gets one entry after TCRdb re-called the reads with MiXCR. The repertoire holds tens of thousands of distinct CDR3 sequences, around 20% seen once, with more than 7.5% in the top ten. The germline V gene has CDR1 LNHDA and CDR2 SQIVND (reference sequence). Trimming removed 5 bases at V and 0 bases at J, with 11 bases between. The CDR3 is made up of 16 amino acids. Sequenced sample: cultured type 1 regulatory T (Tr1) cells, either the whole culture or a sorted fraction (not recorded which). The chain is built from TRBV19 and TRBJ2-6; tentative D call: TRBD2 (5 bases). The TCR originated in a human donor in good health. CDR3 amino acids: CASSLRRVSGANVLTF. CDR3 coding DNA: TGTGCCAGTAGTCTCCGGCGGGTCTCTGGGGCCAACGTCCTGACTTTC.